Following are 8 T cell receptor beta chains from one sample sequenced in a study of CD8 T cells in ankylosing spondylitis. TCRdb itself ran the 5' RACE reads through MiXCR, one entry per CDR3 protein. Of fewer than 25,000 distinct CDR3 sequences in the sample, 13% are singletons; the top ten hold 30% to 45%. The sample taken for sequencing was blood. Source of these receptors: a male donor with ankylosing spondylitis or in good health (not recorded which).

This clonotype turned up a few times. This chain uses TRBV12-3 or TRBV12-4 with TRBJ2-3, with TRBD2 identical over 11 bases. This CDR3 has 16 amino acids. J was trimmed by 3 bases and V by 6 bases; bases with no gene match: 8. DNA for the CDR3: TGTGCCAGCAGCATTACTAGCGGGGGCCCGACAGATACGCAGTATTTT. It is translated as CASSITSGGPTDTQYF.

This chain joins TRBV29-1 and TRBJ2-2, with D possibly TRBD1 on 5 matching bases. The ends were cut back, 7 bases at V and 2 bases at J, with 11 bases in the middle. The V gene's germline CDR1 is SQVTM and CDR2 ANQGSEA. The CDR3 covers 13 residues. CDR3 in DNA: TGCAGCGCGGGTCAGGGAAACACCGGGGAGCTGTTTTTT. As protein: CSAGQGNTGELFF.

This clonotype was detected ten times or more. The rearrangement joins TRBV7-3 to TRBJ2-1; 10 bases are shared with TRBD2. CDR1 is SGHTA and CDR2 is FQGTGA in the germline V gene. There are 15 residues in the CDR3. The V gene end was trimmed by 1 base and the J gene end by 8 bases; junction bases not matched to a gene: 5. Written as DNA, the CDR3 is TGTGCCAGCAGCTTAATACTAGCGGGGAGGGATGAGCAGTTCTTC. It encodes CASSLILAGRDEQFF.

V usage is TRBV15 and J usage is TRBJ2-7; D is possibly TRBD2 (5 bases). V lost 0 bases, J lost 0 bases, and 6 bases lay in between. CDR3 size: 14 residues. CDR1 LNHNV and CDR2 YYDKDF come from the germline V gene (reference sequence). The chain's CDR3 is CATSRDAGSYEQYF. CDR3 bases: TGTGCCACCAGCAGAGACGCGGGCTCCTACGAGCAGTACTTC.

This clonotype was seen at least ten times. The J gene is TRBJ2-2, the V gene TRBV5-1; D possibly uses TRBD1 or TRBD2 (5 bases each). V shed 4 bases and J shed 0 bases, with 10 bases lying between them. CDR1 and CDR2 from the germline V gene are SGHRS and YFSETQ. The CDR3 runs 15 residues. The chain's CDR3 is CASSVLGANTGELFF. The CDR3 DNA reads as TGCGCCAGCAGCGTTCTGGGGGCGAACACCGGGGAGCTGTTTTTT. The complete variable domain, with remaining parts taken from reference TRBV5-1 and TRBJ2-2, reads KAGVTQTPRYLIKTRGQQVTLSCSPISGHRSVSWYQQTPGQGLQFLFEYFSETQRNKGNFPGRFSGRQFSNSRSEMNVSTLELGDSALYLCASSVLGANTGELFFGEGSRLTVL.

This clonotype appeared a few times. The chain combines TRBV20-1 with TRBJ1-1; D not certain. V was pared by 6 bases and J by 0 bases, with 5 bases between. Germline CDR1 is DFQATT and CDR2 is SNEGSKA (reference sequence). The CDR3 is made up of 11 amino acids. The CDR3 is CSAMVNTEAFF. In DNA, the CDR3 is TGCAGTGCCATGGTGAACACTGAAGCTTTCTTT.

This clonotype was picked up many times. This chain connects TRBV7-2 to TRBJ2-3, with unresolved D. Trimming stripped 8 bases from V and 6 bases from J, with 9 bases between. Germline CDR1 SGHTA, CDR2 FQGNSA. This CDR3 region has 11 residues. The CDR3 bases are TGTGCCAGCGATTACGGTGATACGCAGTATTTT. Protein: CASDYGDTQYF.

This chain joins TRBV12-3 or TRBV12-4 and TRBJ2-2; D might be TRBD2 (5 bases). The CDR3 is 16 residues long. The germline V and J ends were trimmed by 1 base and 3 bases, with 12 bases remaining between them. Written as DNA, the CDR3 is TGTGCCAGCAGTTTAGATACGGGGATCGACACCGGGGAGCTGTTTTTT. Its translation: CASSLDTGIDTGELFF.